This T cell receptor beta chain was obtained from a study of blood T cells in healthy people across ages. Study-wide results and caveats: Diversity was higher, and naive CD4+ cells more numerous, in long-lived donors than in aged donors. Bulk PBMC profiling left naive and antigen-experienced comparisons inconclusive. Across the age range, TCR beta diversity per million T cells fell in a roughly linear way.

CDR1 is SGHAT, CDR2 FQNNGV, per germline. V shed 8 bases and J shed 2 bases, with 14 bases lying between them. The CDR3 totals 14 residues. With regard to this clonotype: What it binds is not known.

Combining a sample-barcoded 5' primer with a J-beta primer mix, a second PCR ran for about 7 to 12 cycles. One entry per CDR3 protein results from TCRdb running MiXCR on the 5' RACE reads. The sample shows roughly 1,800,000 distinct CDR3 sequences, 49% of them seen only once. Peripheral blood, ten milliliters per donor, was collected. The genes are TRBV11-2 and TRBJ2-3, with D tentatively TRBD1 (5 bases). Sequences were obtained from blood. This TCR derives from a woman aged 40-49 years in good health. The CDR3 nucleotides read TGTGCCAGCTGCTCAGGGATTATCACAGATACGCAGTATTTT. Its translation is CASCSGIITDTQYF.